One and the same sample provided the 24 T cell receptor beta chains below, sequenced in a study of blood T cell repertoires in COVID-19. Libraries were prepared by immunoSEQ multiplex PCR; TCRdb keeps only in-frame clonotypes and omits some of them. Of around 300,000 clones in the sample, approximately 88% were seen once. Sequencing used PBMCs or T cells enriched from blood (not recorded which). The source of these receptors is a woman between 35 and 50 years old who had recovered from COVID-19.

The chain combines TRBV3-1 (or the pseudogene TRBV3-2) with TRBJ2-7; possibly TRBD2 for D (6 bases). The CDR3 has 14 residues. The V end was cut by 2 bases, the J end by 2 bases, with 10 bases between. Germline lookup yields CDR1 LGHDT and CDR2 YNNKEL (reference sequence). The CDR3 DNA is TGTGCCAGCAGCCAACGGGGGATCGCCTACGAGCAGTACTTC. Its translation is CASSQRGIAYEQYF.

The V call is TRBV5-1, the J call TRBJ2-1; 9 nucleotides match TRBD2. This CDR3 has 16 amino acids. The trim removed 2 bases at V and 6 bases at J, leaving 9 bases unmatched. The germline V gene has CDR1 SGHRS and CDR2 YFSETQ. DNA for the CDR3: TGCGCCAGCAGCTTCCGGACTAGCGAAATACCCAATGAGCAGTTCTTC. Amino acid sequence: CASSFRTSEIPNEQFF.

This chain joins TRBV13 and TRBJ1-1; D is perhaps TRBD1 (6 bases). The V end lost 2 bases, the J end lost 7 bases, and 11 bases lay between the germline ends. Looked up from germline, CDR1 is PRHDT and CDR2 is FYEKMQ (reference sequence). This CDR3 has 13 amino acids. The CDR3 spells CASSLTGTFEAFF. In DNA form, the CDR3 reads TGTGCCAGCAGCTTAACAGGGACGTTTGAAGCTTTCTTT.

V gene TRBV2 combines with J gene TRBJ1-2; 7 bases match TRBD1. The junction had 9 bases not matched to a gene; V was cut back by 7 bases and J by 1 base. Per germline, CDR1 SNHLY and CDR2 FYNNEI. The CDR3 is 15 amino acids. CDR3 region: CASIPGQTNNYGYTF. In DNA form, the CDR3 reads TGTGCCAGCATTCCGGGACAGACGAATAACTATGGCTACACCTTC.

The rearrangement uses TRBV5-1 and TRBJ2-3; 7 bases line up with TRBD1. With V trimmed by 4 bases and J by 2 bases, 10 bases remained unmatched. Germline CDR1 SGHRS, CDR2 YFSETQ. The CDR3 covers 16 residues. CDR3 nucleotide sequence: TGCGCCAGCAGCCCGGGACAGCTACAAATCACAGATACGCAGTATTTT. It yields the protein CASSPGQLQITDTQYF.

The chain combines TRBV15 with TRBJ1-6, with D possibly TRBD1 on 6 matching bases. This CDR3 has 15 amino acids. Germline V gene sequence: CDR1 LNHNV, CDR2 YYDKDF (reference sequence). V shed 1 base and J shed 4 bases, with 8 bases lying between them. The CDR3 DNA reads as TGTGCCACCAGCAGAGGGACAGCTTATAATTCACCCCTCCACTTT. It translates to CATSRGTAYNSPLHF.

V gene TRBV6-5 combines with J gene TRBJ2-5; no clear D. V was clipped by 10 bases and J by 0 bases, with 12 bases between them. Per germline, CDR1 MNHEY and CDR2 SVGAGI. The CDR3 covers 13 residues. CDR3 amino acids: CATRMGNQETQYF. As DNA, the CDR3 is TGTGCCACACGAATGGGCAACCAAGAGACCCAGTACTTC.

V is TRBV9 and J is TRBJ2-7, with 9 bases identical to TRBD1. Per the germline V gene, CDR1 is SGDLS and CDR2 is YYNGEE. The CDR3 is made up of 15 amino acids. V dropped 4 bases and J dropped 1; count of bases not matched to a gene: 6. In DNA, the CDR3 is TGTGCCAGCAGCCCCCGGGACAGGGATTCCTACGAGCAGTACTTC. Its translation is CASSPRDRDSYEQYF.

This clone turned up a few times. This chain links TRBV29-1 with TRBJ2-7; 7 bases line up with TRBD2. V lost 4 bases, J lost 4 bases, and 4 bases stayed unmatched. Germline V gene lookup returns CDR1 SQVTM and CDR2 ANQGSEA. The CDR3 runs 12 residues. The chain's CDR3 is CSVVPSGYEQYF. CDR3 nucleotide sequence: TGCAGCGTTGTGCCTAGCGGATACGAGCAGTACTTC.

The V call is TRBV3-1 (or the pseudogene TRBV3-2), the J call TRBJ1-3, with unresolved D. This CDR3 region has 14 residues. V gave up 4 bases and J gave up 1 base, with 8 bases separating them. CDR1 LGHDT and CDR2 YNNKEL come from the germline V gene (reference sequence). For the CDR3, the DNA is TGTGCCAGCAGCCGCTCGGGGTCTGGAAACACCATATATTTT. Residues: CASSRSGSGNTIYF.

This clone was observed once. The genes are TRBV7-9 and TRBJ1-4, with 8 bases identical to TRBD1. Germline CDR1 is SEHNR and CDR2 is FQNEAQ (reference sequence). The CDR3 length is 17 residues. With 0 bases clipped from V and 0 bases from J, the junction kept 3 bases outside the gene matches. The CDR3 loop reads CASSLALQGATNEKLFF. The CDR3 bases are TGTGCCAGCAGCTTAGCGCTACAGGGGGCAACTAATGAAAAACTGTTTTTT.

The chain combines TRBV10-3 with TRBJ1-6, with D unresolved. Germline-derived CDR1 and CDR2 are ENHRY and SYGVKD. V lost 3 bases to trimming and J lost 14 bases, with 11 bases between them. This CDR3 spans 12 amino acids. The CDR3 is CAISDGGSALHF. CDR3 DNA sequence: TGTGCCATCAGTGATGGAGGGTCTGCCCTCCACTTT.

This clone was observed a single time. This chain uses TRBV10-3 with TRBJ1-5; 8 nucleotides agree with TRBD1. The CDR3 loop spans 13 amino acids. Trimming took 6 bases from V and 5 from J; bases not matched to a gene: 3. The germline V gene has CDR1 ENHRY and CDR2 SYGVKD. CDR3 bases: TGTGCCATCAGCGGGACAGGATATCAGCCCCAGCATTTT. As protein: CAISGTGYQPQHF.

This chain connects TRBV19 to TRBJ2-3; 9 bases fit TRBD1. The V segment lost 5 bases and the J segment 3 bases; nucleotides outside the gene matches: 9. The CDR3 extends over 16 amino acids. Germline-derived CDR1 and CDR2 are LNHDA and SQIVND (reference sequence). The CDR3 coding sequence is TGTGCCAGTAGTTTTTGGGACAGGGCGCGGACAGATACGCAGTATTTT. Encoded protein: CASSFWDRARTDTQYF.

The chain links TRBV6-1 to TRBJ1-2; D is possibly TRBD1 (5 bases). V shed 0 bases and J shed 4 bases, with 9 bases lying between them. CDR3 length: 14 amino acids. The V gene's germline CDR1 is MNHNS and CDR2 SASEGT. The CDR3 loop reads CASSEARGGYGYTF. The DNA for the CDR3 is TGTGCCAGCAGTGAAGCGCGGGGGGGCTATGGCTACACCTTC.

This sequence joins TRBV28 and TRBJ2-3, with 7 bases lining up with TRBD1. The CDR3 runs to 14 residues. CDR1 MDHEN and CDR2 SYDVKM come from the germline V gene. V lost 2 bases and J lost 7; bases outside the gene matches: 6. In DNA form, the CDR3 reads TGTGCCAGCAGTTTAAGGCAGGGGGTGAATACGCAGTATTTT. This translates into CASSLRQGVNTQYF.

The V call is TRBV29-1, the J call TRBJ1-2; 7 nucleotides match TRBD1. The CDR3 has 12 amino acids. V lost 7 bases to trimming and J lost 3 bases; unmatched junction nucleotides: 5. Germline V gene sequence: CDR1 SQVTM, CDR2 ANQGSEA. The CDR3, as DNA: TGCAGCGCACGCGACAGGGACTATGGCTACACCTTC. Translation: CSARDRDYGYTF.

V and J are TRBV9 and TRBJ2-2; tentative D call: TRBD2 (7 bases). The length of the CDR3 is 19 residues. CDR1 and CDR2 (germline): SGDLS, YYNGEE. V lost 4 bases to trimming and J lost 5 bases, with 27 bases between them. The CDR3 spells CASSPTHQGRVYRTGELFF. Here the CDR3 DNA reads TGTGCCAGCAGCCCAACGCACCAGGGGAGGGTTTACAGGACCGGGGAGCTGTTTTTT.

This chain connects TRBV19 to TRBJ2-7; 12 positions agree with TRBD2. V lost 4 bases and J lost 5; bases outside the gene matches: 6. The CDR3 has 15 amino acids. The V gene's germline CDR1 is LNHDA and CDR2 SQIVND (reference sequence). The CDR3 coding sequence is TGTGCCAGTAGTAAGTCGACTAGCGGGAGAAACGAGCAGTACTTC. Translated: CASSKSTSGRNEQYF.

The chain combines TRBV6-5 with TRBJ1-1; possible D gene TRBD1, 5 bases. Germline V CDR1 and CDR2: MNHEY, SVGAGI. The V gene lost 6 bases and the J gene lost 1 base, with 15 bases spanning the gap. This CDR3 has 15 amino acids. In DNA, the CDR3 is TGTGCCAGCAGCCCCTATGGGGCTACGAACACTGAAGCTTTCTTT. It is translated as CASSPYGATNTEAFF.

Note on this clone: An end of the junction does not agree with germline; a read error may underlie this. The chain uses TRBV2 and TRBJ1-2, with TRBD1 matching over 7 bases. Per the germline V gene, CDR1 is SNHLY and CDR2 is FYNNEI. The CDR3 covers 16 residues. The CDR3: CASSEASSGQIYGSTF. CDR3 DNA sequence: TGTGCCAGCAGTGAAGCGTCTTCGGGACAGATCTATGGCTCCACCTTC.

V and J are TRBV27 and TRBJ1-1; the match to TRBD1 covers 8 bases. V lost 3 bases and J lost 4; bases outside the gene matches: 13. The CDR3 extends over 17 amino acids. Germline CDR1 is MNHEY and CDR2 is SMNVEV (reference sequence). The CDR3 region is CASSFTTGQGRGTEAFF. The CDR3, as DNA: TGTGCCAGCAGTTTTACTACCGGACAGGGCAGAGGCACTGAAGCTTTCTTT.

V is TRBV24-1 and J is TRBJ2-1; 14 bases fit TRBD2. CDR1 is KGHDR and CDR2 is SFDVKD in the germline V gene. The CDR3 is made up of 15 amino acids. V shed 3 bases and J 10 bases; nucleotides not matched to a gene: 4. DNA of the CDR3: TGTGCCACCAGTGATCCCCGGACTAGCGGGGGGGAGCAGTTCTTC. It codes for CATSDPRTSGGEQFF.

This clone has only a few counts. The rearrangement uses TRBV29-1 and TRBJ1-2, with TRBD1 matching over 10 bases. The CDR3 sequence is 15 residues long. Germline V gene lookup returns CDR1 SQVTM and CDR2 ANQGSEA. V gave up 2 bases and J gave up 2 bases; unmatched junction bases: 5. The CDR3 protein is CSVESGTGENYGYTF. The CDR3 DNA is TGCAGCGTTGAAAGCGGGACAGGGGAGAACTATGGCTACACCTTC.